The 5 T cell receptor beta chains in this list originate from one sample, sequenced in a study of T cells in Graves' hyperthyroidism and ophthalmopathy. Researchers took RNA transcripts and amplified the TCR beta CDR3 regions from them. First-round RT-PCR targeting the TCR CDR3 was performed with the HTBI primer set. TCRdb ran MiXCR on the multiplex PCR reads and lists one entry per CDR3 protein. In the table there are some 530,000 distinct CDR3 sequences, approximately 23% of which are singletons. Sequencing was carried out using blood. The receptors were sampled from an older woman with Graves' ophthalmopathy.

The table lists this clonotype with a few counts. The chain has TRBV7-9 and TRBJ2-3, with TRBD2 identical over 12 bases. The CDR3 totals 15 residues. Germline CDR1 and CDR2: SEHNR and FQNEAQ (reference sequence). The J segment lost 2 bases and the V segment lost 6 bases, leaving 3 bases of the junction unmatched. The CDR3 loop reads CASRGLAGSTDTQYF. The CDR3 DNA is TGTGCCAGCAGGGGACTAGCGGGTTCCACAGATACGCAGTATTTT.

The chain combines TRBV5-6 with TRBJ2-2, with 9 nucleotides matching TRBD2. In germline, CDR1 is SGHDT, CDR2 YYEEEE. The CDR3 has 17 residues. V trimming: 1 base; J trimming: 3 bases; junction bases outside the gene matches: 7. This chain's CDR3 is CASSLLAGASDTGELFF. Here the CDR3 DNA reads TGTGCCAGCAGCTTGTTAGCGGGAGCCTCAGACACCGGGGAGCTGTTTTTT.

This clonotype has ten or more counts. CDR3 region: CASSLYRAIGAAEAFF. The CDR3 DNA reads TGTGCCAGCAGCCTGTACCGGGCGATCGGGGCCGCTGAAGCTTTCTTT. The chain couples TRBV7-8 to TRBJ1-1; D is possibly TRBD1 (5 bases). V gave up 5 bases and J gave up 6 bases, with 22 bases separating them. From germline, CDR1 is SGHVS and CDR2 FQNEAQ. The CDR3 is 16 residues long.

This clonotype was seen repeatedly, ten times or more. The V and J genes are TRBV20-1 and TRBJ2-3; 10 bases agree with TRBD1. The length of the CDR3 is 14 residues. V lost 4 bases, J lost 5 bases, and 6 bases stayed unmatched. From germline, CDR1 is DFQATT and CDR2 SNEGSKA (reference sequence). Written as DNA, the CDR3 is TGCAGTGCTACCGGGACAGGGGTTCAAGATACGCAGTATTTT. Translating it yields CSATGTGVQDTQYF.

The chain carries TRBV5-6 and TRBJ2-5; TRBD2 aligns across 8 bases. Germline V CDR1 and CDR2: SGHDT, YYEEEE. The CDR3 has 15 residues. Germline trimming cut 3 bases from V and 5 bases from J; bases unmatched to any gene: 9. The CDR3 loop is CASSYLLAGGETQYF. The CDR3 coding sequence is TGTGCCAGCAGCTATCTCCTAGCGGGCGGGGAGACCCAGTACTTC.